These T cell receptor beta chains were read from a single sample in a study of blood T cell repertoires in COVID-19. Assay used: immunoSEQ multiplex PCR; TCRdb lists only in-frame clones, some missing. The sample carries about 49,000 clones, roughly nine tenths recorded once. Sequencing used peripheral blood. Every receptor here comes from a middle-aged man with active COVID-19. The CDR3 runs from the conserved cysteine through the conserved F or W. A D gene is named only where the DNA matches it firmly. Only part of the rows carry a size: once, few, many, or a class if the clone is expanded.

TRBJ1-4 | - | TRBV5-1 | - | TGCGCCAGCAGCTTGGGGGTCGTGGACAATGAGGAAAAACTGTTTTTT | CASSLGVVDNEEKLFF
TRBJ2-7 | - | TRBV4-1 | - | TGCGCCAGCAGCCGAGGGGGTAGGAGCTCCTACGAGCAGTACTTC | CASSRGGRSSYEQYF
TRBJ2-7 | - | TRBV2 | - | TGTGCCACCCGAACCTCTCCCCCACAGGAGCAGTACTTC | CATRTSPPQEQYF
TRBJ2-1 | - | TRBV7-9 | TRBD1 | TGTGCCAGCAGCCGTTGGACAGGGAGGTACAATGAGCAGTTCTTC | CASSRWTGRYNEQFF
TRBJ2-1 | - | TRBV19 | TRBD1 | TGTGCCAGTAGTCCGAGGACAGGGGAGGATGAGCAGTTCTTC | CASSPRTGEDEQFF
TRBJ1-1 | - | TRBV27 | - | TGTGCCAGCAGTTTTGGGCAGGGTCTTGAAGCTTTCTTT | CASSFGQGLEAFF
TRBJ2-7 | few | TRBV28 | TRBD2 | TGTGCCAGCAGTTTCACTCCTCCGACTAGCCACGAGCAGTACTTC | CASSFTPPTSHEQYF
TRBJ1-2 | - | TRBV29-1 | TRBD1 | TGCAGCGTTGAGGACAGGGGGCAGGATGGCTACACCTTC | CSVEDRGQDGYTF
TRBJ2-3 | - | TRBV30 | - | TGTGCCTGGTCCCCTTCAGGAGATACGCAGTATTTT | CAWSPSGDTQYF
TRBJ2-5 | - | TRBV11-2 | - | TGTGCCAGCAGCTTAGGGGCAGGGCGGGAGACCCAGTACTTC | CASSLGAGRETQYF
TRBJ2-1 | - | TRBV9 | TRBD2 | TGTGCCAGCAGCGGCAGTGGAGTAGCGGGAGTCAATGAGCAGTTCTTC | CASSGSGVAGVNEQFF
TRBJ1-2 | - | TRBV28 | - | TGTGCCAGCAGTTTGCGGTTCTATGGCTACACCTTC | CASSLRFYGYTF
TRBJ1-3 | few | TRBV7-6 | - | TGTGCCAGTTCAGGGTTCTCTGGAAACACCATATATTTT | CASSGFSGNTIYF
TRBJ2-7 | - | TRBV7-9 | TRBD1 | TGTGCCAGCGACCAACAGGGGTTCCACGAGCAGTACTTC | CASDQQGFHEQYF
TRBJ2-7 | - | TRBV30 | TRBD2 | TGTGCCTGGAGTCTGGGACTAGCTGACGAGCAGTACTTC | CAWSLGLADEQYF
TRBJ2-1 | - | TRBV24-1 | TRBD2 | TGTGCCACCAGTGATTTAGGGACTAGCGGTTACAATGAGCAGTTCTTC | CATSDLGTSGYNEQFF
TRBJ1-4 | - | TRBV5-5 | - | TGTGCCAGCAGCTTCCGGGATCGGGAAAAACTGTTTTTT | CASSFRDREKLFF
TRBJ1-1 | - | TRBV13 | - | TGTGCCAGCAGCTTCGGGGGGGGTACCCCTGAAGCTTTCTTT | CASSFGGGTPEAFF
TRBJ1-4 | - | TRBV27 | - | TGTGCCAGCAAAAAGGACAGCATTCAAGCGGCAACTAATGAAAAACTGTTTTTT | CASKKDSIQAATNEKLFF
TRBJ2-3 | - | TRBV6-5 | - | TGTGCCAGCAGCGCGAGCGGAACGAGCACAGATACGCAGTATTTT | CASSASGTSTDTQYF
TRBJ2-3 | - | TRBV3-1/TRBV3-2 | TRBD1 | TGTGCCAGCAGCCAAGACCGGTGGACAGGGCCAGATACGCAGTATTTT | CASSQDRWTGPDTQYF
TRBJ1-5 | - | TRBV21-1 | - | TGTGCCAGCAGCAAAGTCGGGGGGAACAATCAGCCCCAGCATTTT | CASSKVGGNNQPQHF
TRBJ2-2 | - | TRBV28 | TRBD1 | TGTGCCAGCCGCCCGGGACAGATTAACACCGGGGAGCTGTTTTTT | CASRPGQINTGELFF
TRBJ2-1 | - | TRBV7-3 | TRBD2 | TGTGCCAGCAGCCGTGGCGGGAGCTCCTACAATGAGCAGTTCTTC | CASSRGGSSYNEQFF
TRBJ2-7 | - | TRBV5-1 | TRBD2 | TGCGCCAGCAGTTCTACGACTAGCGGTTACGAGCAGTACTTC | CASSSTTSGYEQYF
TRBJ1-1 | - | TRBV6-5 | - | TGTGCCAGCAGTTACCGGAGAGAAGGTGGTGAAGCTTTCTTT | CASSYRREGGEAFF
TRBJ2-7 | - | TRBV4-1 | TRBD1 | TGCGCCAGCAGCCAAGTCGGGACAGGGGGCTACGAGCAGTACTTC | CASSQVGTGGYEQYF
TRBJ2-7 | once | TRBV18 | TRBD2 | TGTGCCAGCTCGCCCGGTGGGCGGGAGACACACGAGCAGTACTTC | CASSPGGRETHEQYF
TRBJ1-3 | - | TRBV7-2 | TRBD1 | TGTGCCAGCAGCGCCCAGACAGGGCGGGGAAACACCATATATTTT | CASSAQTGRGNTIYF
TRBJ1-2 | - | TRBV7-9 | TRBD1 | TGTGCCAGCAGCCGGGACAGGATCTATGGCTACACCTTC | CASSRDRIYGYTF
TRBJ2-2 | - | TRBV24-1 | TRBD1 | TGTGCCACCAGTGATTTTGAGGGGACAGGGGGGTTTGCTAACACCGGGGAGCTGTTTTTT | CATSDFEGTGGFANTGELFF
TRBJ2-3 | once | TRBV5-8 | TRBD2 | TGTGCCACCCCCGGACTAGCGGAAACTATCACAGATACGCAGTATTTT | CATPGLAETITDTQYF
TRBJ1-3 | - | TRBV6-5 | - | TGTGCCACCAAGGAGAGGAACACCATATATTTT | CATKERNTIYF
TRBJ2-1 | once | TRBV27 | TRBD2 | TGTGCCAGCCGGGCGGGGGGGTGGACCTCCTACAATGAGCAGTTCTTC | CASRAGGWTSYNEQFF
TRBJ2-7 | - | TRBV11-2 | TRBD2 | TGTGCCAGCAGCGAGGGGCTAGCGGACCCCTACGAGCAGTACTTC | CASSEGLADPYEQYF
TRBJ1-1 | once | TRBV7-9 | - | TGTGCCAGCAGCACCCTGGCAGGGCGAACTGAAGCTTTCTTT | CASSTLAGRTEAFF
TRBJ1-1 | - | TRBV28 | - | TGTGCCAGCAGTTTAATACGGGACACTGAAGCTTTCTTT | CASSLIRDTEAFF
TRBJ1-2 | - | TRBV18 | TRBD1 | TGTGCCAGCTCACAAGGACAGGGGGCGGGCTATGGCTACACCTTC | CASSQGQGAGYGYTF
TRBJ1-4 | - | TRBV2 | TRBD1 | TGTGCCAGCGGAGTGGACAGGGGTGTAAAACTGTTTTTT | CASGVDRGVKLFF
TRBJ2-3 | once | TRBV3-1/TRBV3-2 | TRBD2 | TGTGCCAGCAGCCAAGGGCCTAGCGGGAGGCTTCATAATACGCAGTATTTT | CASSQGPSGRLHNTQYF
TRBJ2-5 | - | TRBV11-3 | TRBD2 | TGTGCCAGCAGCTCGGGGGTGACTAGCGGGAGTCAGGAGACCCAGTACTTC | CASSSGVTSGSQETQYF
TRBJ1-2 | - | TRBV9 | - | TGTGCCAGCAGTTCCCCGGGGGGAGGCTACACCTTC | CASSSPGGGYTF
TRBJ2-3 | - | TRBV30 | TRBD2 | TGTGCCTGGAGGGAGGGGTGGCTAGCGGGAGGGGGTCACACAGATACGCAGTATTTT | CAWREGWLAGGGHTDTQYF
TRBJ1-2 | - | TRBV28 | - | TGTGCCAGCAGTTTATCCGACTATCCTGTTGACGGCTACTATGGCTACACCTTC | CASSLSDYPVDGYYGYTF
TRBJ2-7 | - | TRBV28 | TRBD1 | TGTGCCAGCAGCGACCAGAGTGGGACAGGGTTTGTAGGCTACGAGCAGTACTTC | CASSDQSGTGFVGYEQYF
TRBJ2-3 | - | TRBV6-6 | TRBD2 | TGTGCCAGCAGTTCCCCGGCGGGAGGGCGGGGAGATACGCAGTATTTT | CASSSPAGGRGDTQYF
TRBJ2-1 | - | TRBV5-1 | TRBD2 | TGCGCCAGCAGCTCCCTTAGCGGGAGAGGGAAAAATGAGCAGTTCTTC | CASSSLSGRGKNEQFF
TRBJ1-2 | - | TRBV29-1 | TRBD1 | TGCAGCGTTTGGACAGGGGAAAGGGACTATGGCTACACCTTC | CSVWTGERDYGYTF
TRBJ2-3 | - | TRBV7-3 | - | TGTGCCAGCAGCCCTGGGGGGGGGCCTACAGATACGCAGTATTTT | CASSPGGGPTDTQYF
TRBJ2-5 | - | TRBV18 | - | TGTGCCAGCTCACCGACTAGACAAGAGACCCAGTACTTC | CASSPTRQETQYF
TRBJ1-2 | - | TRBV19 | - | TGTGCCAGTAGTATACCCCCGGGGGTCTATGGCTACACCTTC | CASSIPPGVYGYTF
TRBJ2-1 | - | TRBV6-1 | - | TGTGCCAGCAGTGAGGCTCTAGCCTACAATGAGCAGTTCTTC | CASSEALAYNEQFF
TRBJ2-7 | - | TRBV3-1/TRBV3-2 | TRBD1 | TGTGCCAGCAGCCAAGATGGGACAGGGTACTCCTACGAGCAGTACTTC | CASSQDGTGYSYEQYF
TRBJ2-1 | - | TRBV11-3 | - | TGTGCCAGCAGCTTAGGGGCCGGGAATGTGAGGAATGAGCAGTTCTTC | CASSLGAGNVRNEQFF